This T cell receptor (beta chain) was recorded in a study of OX40 agonist ivuxolimab in advanced cancers. At cycle 4 day 1, cycle 7 day 1, and baseline, blood was sampled. Assay used: immunoSEQ multiplex PCR; TCRdb lists only in-frame clones, some missing. This sample has around 57,000 clones; 82% occur once, and the top ten carry 0.4% to 0.55%. The sequence came from an adult with an advanced solid tumor such as melanoma, head and neck, liver or kidney cancer. The sequencing here drew on CD4+ or CD8+ T cells sorted from blood, taken in a trial of the OX40 agonist ivuxolimab.

The CDR3 sequence is CASSRTVTDTQYF. As DNA, the CDR3 is TGCGCCAGCAGCCGGACAGTAACAGATACGCAGTATTTT. The chain joins TRBV5-1 to TRBJ2-3; tentatively, D is TRBD1 (6 bases). CDR1 SGHRS and CDR2 YFSETQ come from the germline V gene. Trimming pared 4 bases from V and 3 bases from J, leaving 9 bases between. This CDR3 spans 13 amino acids. The full variable domain, rest sourced from reference TRBV5-1 and TRBJ2-3, is KAGVTQTPRYLIKTRGQQVTLSCSPISGHRSVSWYQQTPGQGLQFLFEYFSETQRNKGNFPGRFSGRQFSNSRSEMNVSTLELGDSALYLCASSRTVTDTQYFGPGTRLTVL.